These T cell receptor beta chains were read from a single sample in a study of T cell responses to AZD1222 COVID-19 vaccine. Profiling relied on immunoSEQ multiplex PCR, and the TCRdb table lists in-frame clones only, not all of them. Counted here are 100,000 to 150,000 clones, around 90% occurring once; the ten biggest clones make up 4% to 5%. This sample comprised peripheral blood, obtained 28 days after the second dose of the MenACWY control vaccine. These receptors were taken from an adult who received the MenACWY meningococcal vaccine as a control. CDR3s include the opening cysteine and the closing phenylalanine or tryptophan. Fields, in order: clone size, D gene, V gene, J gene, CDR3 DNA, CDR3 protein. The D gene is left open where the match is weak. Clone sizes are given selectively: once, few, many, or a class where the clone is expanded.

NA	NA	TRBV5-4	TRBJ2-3	TGTGCCAGCAGCTCGACAGGGAGGGGCACAGATACGCAGTATTTT	CASSSTGRGTDTQYF
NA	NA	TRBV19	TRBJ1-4	TGTGCCAGTAGTATGACCAGGCAAGAAAAACTGTTTTTT	CASSMTRQEKLFF
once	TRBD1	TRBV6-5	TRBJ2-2	TGTGCCAGCAGGGGACAGACTAACACCGGGGAGCTGTTTTTT	CASRGQTNTGELFF
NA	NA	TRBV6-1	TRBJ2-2	TGTGCCAGCGCCCCGAGTAACACCGGGGAGCTGTTTTTT	CASAPSNTGELFF
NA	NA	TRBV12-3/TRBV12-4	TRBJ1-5	TGTGCCAGCAGGGGGCCCCTCAATCAGCCCCAGCATTTT	CASRGPLNQPQHF
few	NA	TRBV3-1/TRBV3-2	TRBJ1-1	TGTGCCAGCAGCCAAATGTCCGGGGGGAACACTGAAGCTTTCTTT	CASSQMSGGNTEAFF
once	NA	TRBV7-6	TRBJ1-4	TGTGCCAGCAGCTTAGAGGGCCAGTGGGTACAAGAAAAACTGTTTTTT	CASSLEGQWVQEKLFF
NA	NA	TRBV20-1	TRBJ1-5	TGCAGTGCTAGTACAGGGCCGGGGCAGCCCCAGCATTTT	CSASTGPGQPQHF
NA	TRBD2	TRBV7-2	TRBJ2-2	TGTGCCAGCAGCCCTCGGGGGGCGAACACCGGGGAGCTGTTTTTT	CASSPRGANTGELFF
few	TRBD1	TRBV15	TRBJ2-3	TGTGCCACCAGCACTTATAACCGGGGACAGGGGCCTCGCACAGATACGCAGTATTTT	CATSTYNRGQGPRTDTQYF
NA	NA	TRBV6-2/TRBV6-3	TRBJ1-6	TGTGCCAGCAGTTACTGGACCTCTGAGTCACCCCTCCACTTT	CASSYWTSESPLHF
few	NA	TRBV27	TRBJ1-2	TGTGCCAGCAGTTTGTCAGGGTACTATGGCTACACCTTC	CASSLSGYYGYTF
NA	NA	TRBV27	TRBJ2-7	TGTGCCAGCAGTTTATTCCTGGACAGAAACTACGAGCAGTACTTC	CASSLFLDRNYEQYF
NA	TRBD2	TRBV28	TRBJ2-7	TGTGCCAGCAGTGGGGATAGCGGGGGCCAGACCTACGAGCAGTACTTC	CASSGDSGGQTYEQYF
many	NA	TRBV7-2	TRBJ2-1	TGTGCCAGCAGCTCCCCATATAGACCGCAGAGGGTTGCCTACAATGAGCAGTTCTTC	CASSSPYRPQRVAYNEQFF
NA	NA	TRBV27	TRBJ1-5	TGTGCCAGCGGTCCTGGGACCGTGAATCAGCCCCAGCATTTT	CASGPGTVNQPQHF
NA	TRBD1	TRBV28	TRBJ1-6	TGTGCCAGCAGTTTATCGCCGGGACAGCCAAAACTCTATAATTCACCCCTCCACTTT	CASSLSPGQPKLYNSPLHF
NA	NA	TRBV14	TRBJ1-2	TGTGCCAGCAGCCGGGACGGCAATAACTATGGCTACACCTTC	CASSRDGNNYGYTF
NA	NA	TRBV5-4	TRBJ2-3	TGTGCCAGCAGCTCCGCCCCAGGGACAGATACGCAGTATTTT	CASSSAPGTDTQYF
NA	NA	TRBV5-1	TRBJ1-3	TGCGCCAGCAGCTTGGAAGGCTCTGGAAACACCATATATTTT	CASSLEGSGNTIYF
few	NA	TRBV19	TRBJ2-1	TGTGCCAGTAGGGGTTTCCTCGCGGTTAATGAGCAGTTCTTC	CASRGFLAVNEQFF
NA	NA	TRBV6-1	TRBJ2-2	TGTGCCAGCAGTGAAACTGCTGCGAACACCGGGGAGCTGTTTTTT	CASSETAANTGELFF
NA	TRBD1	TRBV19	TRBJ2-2	TGTGCCAGTAGTATAGGGACAGGGAGCGCCGGGGAGCTGTTTTTT	CASSIGTGSAGELFF
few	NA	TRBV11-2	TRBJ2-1	TGTGCCAGCAGCTTACCCGGTGAGCAGTTCTTC	CASSLPGEQFF
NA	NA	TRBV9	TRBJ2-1	TGTGCCAGCAGCGTAGAGTCAGGCCAGGCTTACAATGAGCAGTTCTTC	CASSVESGQAYNEQFF
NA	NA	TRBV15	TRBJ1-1	TGTGCCACCAGCAGAGGCCCCACGAGAAAGAACACTGAAGCTTTCTTT	CATSRGPTRKNTEAFF
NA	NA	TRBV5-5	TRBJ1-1	TGTGCCAGCAGCTTGGAAAATTTGAACACTGAAGCTTTCTTT	CASSLENLNTEAFF
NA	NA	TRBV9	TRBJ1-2	TGTGCCAGCAGCGTAGGAGGGACTAACGGCTACACCTTC	CASSVGGTNGYTF
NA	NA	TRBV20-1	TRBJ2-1	TGCAGTGCTAGTATAGGGGTTGCCTACAATGAGCAGTTCTTC	CSASIGVAYNEQFF
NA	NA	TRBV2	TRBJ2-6	TGTGCCAGCAGACAAGACAGTTCTGGGGCCAACGTCCTGACTTTC	CASRQDSSGANVLTF